Shown below are 10 T cell receptor beta chains from a single sample sequenced in a study of glioma-infiltrating T cells after dendritic cell vaccination. Documented time point: after dendritic cell vaccination, including at tumor progression/relapse. Profiled with immunoSEQ multiplex PCR; TCRdb holds only in-frame clones, not every one. The table has approximately 110,000 clones, roughly 90% seen once. The material was blood, obtained after dendritic cell vaccination. These receptors all come from a human donor with glioblastoma.

The chain combines TRBV7-3 with TRBJ1-1; no definite D call. V shed 5 bases and J shed 4 bases, with 11 bases lying between them. Germline assignment: CDR1 SGHTA and CDR2 FQGTGA. The CDR3 covers 13 residues. The DNA for the CDR3 is TGTGCCAGCAGCCCGACACATTTCACTGAAGCTTTCTTT. Protein: CASSPTHFTEAFF.

The chain couples TRBV30 to TRBJ1-4; tentative D call: TRBD1 (6 bases). The CDR3 is 13 residues long. The V gene's germline CDR1 is GTSNPN and CDR2 SVGIG (reference sequence). Between the trimmed V and J ends, which lost 2 bases and 6 bases, there was a span of 10 bases. The CDR3 region is CAWSRDTHEKLFF. In DNA form, the CDR3 reads TGTGCCTGGAGTCGGGACACACATGAAAAACTGTTTTTT.

The chain couples TRBV25-1 to TRBJ2-5; unclear D gene. The V gene lost 3 bases and the J gene lost 11 bases, with 13 bases spanning the gap. The CDR3 totals 12 residues. The germline CDR1 and CDR2 sequences are MGHDK and SYGVNS. The CDR3 nucleotides are TGTGCCAGCAGTGAGGCCTCAACCCATCAGTACTTC. Protein sequence: CASSEASTHQYF.

The genes are TRBV19 and TRBJ1-1; unclear D gene. Germline assignment: CDR1 LNHDA and CDR2 SQIVND (reference sequence). Trimming removed 5 bases at V and 3 bases at J, with 4 bases between. CDR3 size: 11 residues. The CDR3 DNA sequence: TGTGCCAGTAGTGTCGACACTGAAGCTTTCTTT. Translation gives CASSVDTEAFF.

The V and J genes are TRBV2 and TRBJ2-2, with 8 bases fitting TRBD2. Germline loops: CDR1 SNHLY, CDR2 FYNNEI. This CDR3 contains 15 residues. V dropped 6 bases and J dropped 7; count of bases not matched to a gene: 10. CDR3 protein: CASRRLASPGGELFF. The CDR3 DNA reads TGTGCCAGCAGGCGACTAGCGTCCCCGGGCGGGGAGCTGTTTTTT.

This chain links TRBV2 with TRBJ1-2, with TRBD1 matching 12 bases. The germline gives CDR1 SNHLY, CDR2 FYNNEI. V shed 10 bases, J shed 4 bases, and the junction held 4 bases outside the gene matches. CDR3 length equals 13 residues. CDR3 nucleotide sequence: TGTGCCACCTCGGGACAGGGGGCCTATGGCTACACCTTC. Amino acids: CATSGQGAYGYTF.

This chain joins TRBV5-1 and TRBJ2-5, with D possibly TRBD2 on 6 matching bases. Germline V CDR1 and CDR2: SGHRS, YFSETQ. Trimming removed 4 bases from V and 2 bases from J, with 18 bases in between. CDR3 length equals 16 residues. The CDR3 spells CASSSGIAVKQETQYF. The CDR3 DNA sequence: TGCGCCAGCAGCAGCGGAATAGCGGTAAAGCAAGAGACCCAGTACTTC. The full variable domain, with the rest looked up from reference TRBV5-1 and TRBJ2-5, is KAGVTQTPRYLIKTRGQQVTLSCSPISGHRSVSWYQQTPGQGLQFLFEYFSETQRNKGNFPGRFSGRQFSNSRSEMNVSTLELGDSALYLCASSSGIAVKQETQYFGPGTRLLVL.

This clone was seen once. CDR3 DNA sequence: TGTGCCACCAGCAGAGATAGAAATCAGCCCCAGCATTTT. Its translation: CATSRDRNQPQHF. This chain connects TRBV15 to TRBJ1-5; D uncertain. CDR1 and CDR2 (germline): LNHNV, YYDKDF (reference sequence). The V end lost 0 bases, the J end lost 4 bases, and 4 bases lay between the germline ends. The CDR3 runs to 13 residues.

V usage is TRBV5-1 and J usage is TRBJ2-5; 7 bases agree with TRBD1. There are 16 residues in the CDR3. In germline, CDR1 is SGHRS, CDR2 YFSETQ. The V and J ends lost 6 bases and 0 bases, in that order; junction bases with no gene match: 11. DNA for the CDR3: TGCGCCAGCAACCCGAGGGGCAGGGGGTACCAAGAGACCCAGTACTTC. Encoded protein: CASNPRGRGYQETQYF.

The chain couples TRBV29-1 to TRBJ2-7, with 9 bases identical to TRBD2. V was pared by 3 bases and J by 2 bases, with 2 bases of the junction left unmatched. Per germline, CDR1 SQVTM and CDR2 ANQGSEA. The CDR3 spans 13 residues. DNA for the CDR3: TGCAGCGTTGAGGCGGGAGGGCCCTACGAGCAGTACTTC. Encoded protein: CSVEAGGPYEQYF.